This TCR beta chain originates from a study of high-grade serous ovarian cancer treatment subgroups. Study-level information: Mean per sample: around 14,000 reads, some 7,500 unique TCR beta rearrangements. Study-wide results and limits: These tumor repertoires lack spatial information from bulk sequencing. TCR clonal relatedness correlated positively with neoantigen level. Different patients shared almost no repertoire; same-patient tumors shared about 0.11 to 0.85.

This CDR3 comprises 17 residues. The germline V gene has CDR1 MGHRA and CDR2 YSYEKL. Trimming removed 0 bases at V and 5 bases at J, with 19 bases between. In the case of this clone: The antigen remains unidentified.

Tumor samples were obtained before definitive surgery or chemotherapy. This table comes from immunoSEQ multiplex PCR, and its TCRdb copy is limited to in-frame clones, with some not included. The repertoire holds roughly 8,300 clones, with about 60% as singletons. This chain links TRBV4-1 with TRBJ2-5, with a weak D call TRBD2 (6 bases). The sequencing input was tumor tissue. The source is a human donor with high-grade serous ovarian cancer. Here the CDR3 reads CASSQESLGSSRETQYF. The CDR3 nucleotides are TGCGCCAGCAGCCAAGAATCGCTCGGGAGCTCGAGGGAGACCCAGTACTTC.